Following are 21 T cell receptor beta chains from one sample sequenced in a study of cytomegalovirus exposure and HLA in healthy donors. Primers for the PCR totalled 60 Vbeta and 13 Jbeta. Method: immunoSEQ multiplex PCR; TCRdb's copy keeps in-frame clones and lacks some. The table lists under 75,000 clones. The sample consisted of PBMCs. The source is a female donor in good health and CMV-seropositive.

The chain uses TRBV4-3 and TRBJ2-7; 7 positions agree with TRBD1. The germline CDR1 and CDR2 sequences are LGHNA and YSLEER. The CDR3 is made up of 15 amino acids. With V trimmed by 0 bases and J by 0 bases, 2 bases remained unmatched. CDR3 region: CASSQDRGFSYEQYF. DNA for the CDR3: TGCGCCAGCAGCCAAGACAGGGGGTTCTCCTACGAGCAGTACTTC.

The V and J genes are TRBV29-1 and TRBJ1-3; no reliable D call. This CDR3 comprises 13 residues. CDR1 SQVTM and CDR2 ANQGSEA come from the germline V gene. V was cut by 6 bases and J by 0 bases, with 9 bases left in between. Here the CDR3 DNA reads TGCAGCGTGAGGGAGAACTCTGGAAACACCATATATTTT. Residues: CSVRENSGNTIYF.

The CDR3 region is CASSPTGGAGNTIYF. The CDR3, as DNA: TGTGCCAGCAGCCCGACAGGGGGCGCAGGAAACACCATATATTTT. V and J are TRBV6-6 and TRBJ1-3, with 10 positions matching TRBD1. Germline lookup yields CDR1 MNHNY and CDR2 SVGAGI (reference sequence). With V trimmed by 6 bases and J by 4 bases, 6 bases remained unmatched. The CDR3 extends over 15 amino acids.

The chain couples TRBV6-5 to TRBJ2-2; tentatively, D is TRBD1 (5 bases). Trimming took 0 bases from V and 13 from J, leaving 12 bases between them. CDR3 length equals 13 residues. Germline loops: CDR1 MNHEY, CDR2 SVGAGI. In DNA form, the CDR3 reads TGTGCCAGCAGTTACTCGCCCCAGGGTGGGCTGTTTTTT. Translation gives CASSYSPQGGLFF.

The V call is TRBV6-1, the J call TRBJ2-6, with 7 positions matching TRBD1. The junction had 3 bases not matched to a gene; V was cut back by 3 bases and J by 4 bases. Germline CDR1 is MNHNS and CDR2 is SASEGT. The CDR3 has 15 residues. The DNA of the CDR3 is TGTGCCAGCAGTGAGACAGGGTCCGGGGCCAACGTCCTGACTTTC. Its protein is CASSETGSGANVLTF.

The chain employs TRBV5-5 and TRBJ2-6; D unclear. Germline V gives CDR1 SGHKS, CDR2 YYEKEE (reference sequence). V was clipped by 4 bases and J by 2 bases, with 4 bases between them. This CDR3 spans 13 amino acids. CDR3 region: CASSPTGANVLTF. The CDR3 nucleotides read TGTGCCAGCAGCCCTACTGGGGCCAACGTCCTGACTTTC.

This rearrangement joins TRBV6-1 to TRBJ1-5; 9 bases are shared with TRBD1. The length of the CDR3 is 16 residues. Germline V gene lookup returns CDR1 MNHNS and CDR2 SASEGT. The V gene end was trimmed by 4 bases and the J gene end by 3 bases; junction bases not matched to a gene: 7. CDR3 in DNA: TGTGCCAGCAGTGCTCTCGGACAGGGGCTCAATCAGCCCCAGCATTTT. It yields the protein CASSALGQGLNQPQHF.

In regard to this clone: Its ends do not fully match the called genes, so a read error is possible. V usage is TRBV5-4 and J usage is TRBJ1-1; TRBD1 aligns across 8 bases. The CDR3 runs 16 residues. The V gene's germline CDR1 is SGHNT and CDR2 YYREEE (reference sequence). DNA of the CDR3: TGTGCCAGCAGCCGGACAGGGTTAGTCATGAACACTGAAGATTTCTTT. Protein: CASSRTGLVMNTEDFF.

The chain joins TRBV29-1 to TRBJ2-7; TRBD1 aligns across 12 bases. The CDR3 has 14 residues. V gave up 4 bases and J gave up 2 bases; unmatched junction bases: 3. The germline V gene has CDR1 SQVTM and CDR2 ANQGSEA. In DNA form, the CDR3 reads TGCAGCGTTGGGCGGGACAGGGGGCCCTACGAGCAGTACTTC. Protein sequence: CSVGRDRGPYEQYF.

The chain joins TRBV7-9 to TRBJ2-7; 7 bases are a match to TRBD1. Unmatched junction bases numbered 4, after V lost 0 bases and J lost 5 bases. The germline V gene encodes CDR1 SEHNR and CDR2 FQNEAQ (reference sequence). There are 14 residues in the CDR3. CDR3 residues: CASSLADRVDEQYF. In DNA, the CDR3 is TGTGCCAGCAGCTTAGCAGACAGGGTCGACGAGCAGTACTTC.

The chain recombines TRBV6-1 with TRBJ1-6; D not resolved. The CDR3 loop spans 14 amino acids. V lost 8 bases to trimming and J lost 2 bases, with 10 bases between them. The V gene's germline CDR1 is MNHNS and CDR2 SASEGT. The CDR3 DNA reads TGTGCCAGCGGGAGGGAAGCCTATAATTCACCCCTCCACTTT. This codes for CASGREAYNSPLHF.

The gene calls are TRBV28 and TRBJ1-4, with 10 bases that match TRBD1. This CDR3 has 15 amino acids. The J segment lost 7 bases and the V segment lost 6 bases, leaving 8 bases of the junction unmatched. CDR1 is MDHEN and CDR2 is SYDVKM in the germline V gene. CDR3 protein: CASRSPGQGTEKLFF. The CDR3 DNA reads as TGTGCCAGCAGATCTCCGGGACAGGGGACTGAAAAACTGTTTTTT. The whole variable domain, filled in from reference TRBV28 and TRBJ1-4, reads DVKVTQSSRYLVKRTGEKVFLECVQDMDHENMFWYRQDPGLGLRLIYFSYDVKMKEKGDIPEGYSVSREKKERFSLILESASTNQTSMYLCASRSPGQGTEKLFFGSGTQLSVL.

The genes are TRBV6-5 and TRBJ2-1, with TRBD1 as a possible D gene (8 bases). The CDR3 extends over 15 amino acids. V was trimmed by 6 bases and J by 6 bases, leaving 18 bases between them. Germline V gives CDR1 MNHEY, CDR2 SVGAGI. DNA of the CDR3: TGTGCCAGCAGCTCTACAGGGGGAGGGATCAATGAGCAGTTCTTC. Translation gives CASSSTGGGINEQFF.

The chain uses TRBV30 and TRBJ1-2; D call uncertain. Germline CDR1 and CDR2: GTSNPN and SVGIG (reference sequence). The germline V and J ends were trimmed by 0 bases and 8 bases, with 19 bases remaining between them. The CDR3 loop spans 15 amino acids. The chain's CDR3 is CAWSVPYSEIRGYTF. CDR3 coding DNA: TGTGCCTGGAGTGTACCGTACAGTGAAATCAGGGGCTACACCTTC.

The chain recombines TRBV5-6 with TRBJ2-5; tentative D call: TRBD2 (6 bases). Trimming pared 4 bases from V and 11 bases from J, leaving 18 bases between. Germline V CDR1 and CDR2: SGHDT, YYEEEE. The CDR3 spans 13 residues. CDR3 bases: TGTGCCAGCAGCGGGGGACTTCACCTGTCTCAGTACTTC. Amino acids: CASSGGLHLSQYF.

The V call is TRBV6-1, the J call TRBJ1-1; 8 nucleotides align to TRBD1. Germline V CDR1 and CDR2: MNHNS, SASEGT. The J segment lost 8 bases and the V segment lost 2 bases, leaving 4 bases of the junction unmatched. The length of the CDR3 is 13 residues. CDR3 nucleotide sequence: TGTGCCAGCAGTGAACTCGGACAGGGCGAAGCTTTCTTT. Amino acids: CASSELGQGEAFF.

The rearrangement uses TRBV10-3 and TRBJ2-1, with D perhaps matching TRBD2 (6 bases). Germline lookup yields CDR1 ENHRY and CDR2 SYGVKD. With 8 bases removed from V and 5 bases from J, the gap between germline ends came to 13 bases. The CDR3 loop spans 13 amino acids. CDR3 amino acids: CAIGGTLNNEQFF. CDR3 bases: TGTGCCATCGGGGGGACTCTAAACAATGAGCAGTTCTTC.

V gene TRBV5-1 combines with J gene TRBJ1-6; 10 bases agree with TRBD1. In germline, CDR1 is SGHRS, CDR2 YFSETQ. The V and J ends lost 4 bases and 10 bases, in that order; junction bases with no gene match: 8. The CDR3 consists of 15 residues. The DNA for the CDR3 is TGCGCCAGCAGCCCCCGTGGGACAGGGGACTCACCCCTCCACTTT. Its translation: CASSPRGTGDSPLHF.

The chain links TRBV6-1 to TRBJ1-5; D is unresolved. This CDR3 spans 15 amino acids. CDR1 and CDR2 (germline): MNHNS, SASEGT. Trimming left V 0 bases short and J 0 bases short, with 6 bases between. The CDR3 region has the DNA TGTGCCAGCAGTGAAGCTATGGCTAGCAATCAGCCCCAGCATTTT. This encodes CASSEAMASNQPQHF.

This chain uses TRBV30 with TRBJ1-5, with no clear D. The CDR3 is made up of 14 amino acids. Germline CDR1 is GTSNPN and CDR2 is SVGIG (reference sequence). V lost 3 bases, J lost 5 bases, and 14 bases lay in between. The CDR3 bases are TGTGCCTGGAGCCTAGGCGGTTTGTATCAGCCCCAGCATTTT. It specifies CAWSLGGLYQPQHF.

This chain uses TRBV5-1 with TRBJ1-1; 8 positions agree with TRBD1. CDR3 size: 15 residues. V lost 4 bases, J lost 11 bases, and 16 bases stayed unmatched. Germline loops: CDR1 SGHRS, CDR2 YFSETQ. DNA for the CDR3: TGCGCCAGCAGCGTTGGTGGCCGACAGGGGATCAGCGCTTTCTTT. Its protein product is CASSVGGRQGISAFF.